One TCR beta chain is described in this entry. No antigen is known for it. One base away there is no much larger clone; base qualities are not given. The V end gives up 4 bases and the J end 0 bases, leaving 11 bases in the junction not matched to a gene. The cysteine opens and the phenylalanine closes a CDR3 of 17 amino acids. The read is trimmed to its CDR3 DNA, 51 bases read in frame from base 1. The germline V gene (reference sequence) gives CDR1 as LNHDA and CDR2 as SQIVND. This record comes from a study of T cell responses to AZD1222 COVID-19 vaccine (dated by TCRdb to the early 2020s). Regarding the complete study: A total of 233 trial participants underwent TCR sequencing, of whom 207 received two doses of AZD1222 and about 26 received two doses of the MenACWY control vaccine. Enrollment into the trials was organized by age into subgroups of 18-55, 56-69 and 70-plus years, and those subgroups contained roughly 150, 30 and 60 TCR-sequenced participants, respectively.

The sample's time point label, decoded: about 28 days (+/-7) after the second vaccine dose. AZD1222 recipients whose second dose came at about 4 weeks and those whose second dose came at about 12 weeks were combined into one group, since spike-specific TCR depth and breadth did not differ between the two schedules. The vaccinee samples were drawn from two UK trials, COV001 and COV002, one of which was a single-blind randomized controlled phase 2/3 trial testing AZD1222 (ChAdOx1 nCoV-19) in healthy adults. For TCRbeta chain sequencing, PBMC samples from trial participants were taken at day 0 and at day 28 after the second dose. The CDR3 regions of human TCRbeta chains were analyzed by immunosequencing. The source study handled its data this way. TCRs in the repertoires were matched against a reference library of SARS-CoV-2-specific TCRs that had been generated with the MIRA antigen-specificity platform. Breadth meant the fraction of unique TCRs that were SARS-CoV-2-associated, whereas depth meant the fraction of total T cells that were SARS-CoV-2-associated. Using the MIRA data, every spike-specific TCR was mapped to the spike region that the TCR reacted to and assigned to either a CD4 or a CD8 class. Log10-transformed breadth and depth values were compared by one-way ANOVA with Sidak's multiple comparisons tests. This immuneACCESS table, as held by TCRdb, lists in-frame sequences with V and J called but not all clones. Of the missing ones, under half trace to an unresolved V gene in checked studies; the others have no known cause. V and J calls and clone size come straight from that table; D and trimming were deduced from the DNA. In this sample the table shows some 150,000 clones, roughly 90% of which occur a single time. Of the sample, approximately 1.6% is held by the ten largest clones.

The paper's findings and limits, for the study overall: The 56-69-year group was small, and its depth increase did not reach significance, likely because of low power. Epitopes outside the regions mutated in the B.1.351 and B.1.1.7 variants were reportedly recognized by nearly half of the unique spike-specific TCRs. Participants were mostly white British, with more females than males. The authors suggested clonal diversity may have been underestimated. After two AZD1222 doses, both the breadth and the depth of spike-specific TCRs were significantly higher than at day 0 and than in MenACWY recipients. No day 14 peak-response samples were available, so repertoires were characterized only after the peak T cell response. Only six or seven AZD1222 recipients were SARS-CoV-2 seropositive at baseline, limiting conclusions about previously exposed vaccinees. Vaccine-associated CD4 TCRs spanned the whole spike protein, with dominant responses in regions 160-218 and 743-854.

Recombination joined TRBV19 with TRBJ1-1, with 7 bases matching TRBD1. The sample in question was peripheral blood, obtained 28 days after the second AZD1222 dose. The sequence derives from an adult who received the AZD1222 COVID-19 vaccine. The DNA reads TGTGCCAGTAGTACAAGACAAAGGGGGCTCATGAACACTGAAGCTTTCTTT. This codes for CASSTRQRGLMNTEAFF.